The TCR beta chain under discussion was sequenced for a study of post-analysis software for immune sequencing data. With regard to this clonotype: Its antigen is still unknown. Mismatch with germline at one junction end may stem from a read error.

Germline CDR1 is DFQATT and CDR2 is SNEGSKA (reference sequence). The CDR3 is 13 amino acids. Findings of the study overall: TRBV5-6, TRBV5-1 and TRBV20-1 were among roughly five TRBV segments more frequent in patients than controls.

The authors incorporated unique molecular identifiers into the TCR beta cDNA libraries. TCRdb fed the PCR reads into MiXCR, producing one record per CDR3 protein. Found here are approximately 690,000 distinct CDR3 sequences, 55% to 60% of them singletons; the top ten hold roughly 12%. The chain employs TRBV20-1 and TRBJ1-1; 8 nucleotides agree with TRBD1. Sequencing used blood. The clonotype comes from a girl aged 2 to 9 with multiple sclerosis. CDR3 in DNA: TGCAGTGCGCTGACAGGGGACCTTCTAGAAGCTTTTTTT. Amino acid sequence: CSALTGDLLEAFF.